Listed here are 20 T cell receptor beta chains from one sample, sequenced in a study of CD8 T cells in Susac syndrome. An input of 0.5 to 1 ug of RNA was subjected to reverse transcription using random hexamers. One entry per CDR3 protein, called by TCRdb with MiXCR from the immunoSEQ multiplex PCR reads. The sample shows approximately 140,000 distinct CDR3 sequences, over 85% of them seen only once. The sample comprised CD8+ T cells from PBMCs. Receptor source: a human donor in good health.

This clonotype showed up just once. The rearrangement joins TRBV13 to TRBJ1-2, with D hard to call. This CDR3 is built from 11 residues. Between the trimmed V and J ends, which lost 0 bases and 8 bases, there was a span of 4 bases. Germline assignment: CDR1 PRHDT and CDR2 FYEKMQ (reference sequence). CDR3 bases: TGTGCCAGCAGCTTAGGTCAAGGCTACACCTTC. Its protein product is CASSLGQGYTF.

V is TRBV15 and J is TRBJ1-2, with D possibly TRBD1 on 6 matching bases. Germline V gene lookup returns CDR1 LNHNV and CDR2 YYDKDF (reference sequence). The CDR3 covers 15 residues. V gave up 0 bases and J gave up 2 bases, with 10 bases separating them. The CDR3 DNA reads as TGTGCCACCAGCAGAGAAAACAGGGCGAACTATGGCTACACCTTC. The encoded protein is CATSRENRANYGYTF.

The chain carries TRBV4-3 and TRBJ2-1; maybe TRBD2 (5 bases). This CDR3 is built from 14 residues. Trimming left V 4 bases short and J 8 bases short, with 15 bases between. The germline CDR1 and CDR2 sequences are LGHNA and YSLEER. The CDR3 coding sequence is TGCGCCAGCAGCCCCCGAGGTTTCGGGGATGAGCAGTTCTTC. Its protein is CASSPRGFGDEQFF.

V gene TRBV6-2 or TRBV6-3 combines with J gene TRBJ1-2, with 7 bases matching TRBD1. Unmatched junction bases numbered 5, after V lost 2 bases and J lost 8 bases. CDR1 and CDR2 (germline): MNHEY, SVGEGT. This CDR3 contains 13 residues. CDR3 nucleotides: TGTGCCAGCAGTTACAACAGGGGACACGGCTACACCTTC. Protein sequence: CASSYNRGHGYTF.

This chain uses TRBV20-1 with TRBJ2-1, with D hard to call. This CDR3 region has 13 residues. V shed 1 base and J shed 2 bases, with 6 bases lying between them. Germline CDR1 DFQATT, CDR2 SNEGSKA (reference sequence). The CDR3, as DNA: TGCAGTGCTAGAGGGCGGCCCTACAATGAGCAGTTCTTC. This encodes CSARGRPYNEQFF.

This chain connects TRBV6-6 to TRBJ1-1, with 7 bases identical to TRBD1. V lost 6 bases and J lost 0; bases outside the gene matches: 4. This CDR3 is 14 amino acids long. Germline lookup yields CDR1 MNHNY and CDR2 SVGAGI (reference sequence). This chain's CDR3 is CASRTGNLNTEAFF. The CDR3 region has the DNA TGTGCCAGCAGGACAGGGAATCTGAACACTGAAGCTTTCTTT.

The chain joins TRBV3-1 to TRBJ2-7; TRBD2 is a possible D gene (6 bases). Trimming pared 4 bases from V and 1 base from J, leaving 14 bases between. Germline V gives CDR1 LGHDT, CDR2 YNNKEL (reference sequence). The CDR3 is made up of 15 amino acids. The CDR3: CASSRLGLASYEQYF. The CDR3 DNA reads TGTGCCAGCAGCCGACTCGGGCTAGCGTCCTACGAGCAGTACTTC.

This clonotype came up once. V and J are TRBV27 and TRBJ2-4; D perhaps matches TRBD2 (5 bases). The V end was cut by 6 bases, the J end by 0 bases, with 9 bases between. Per germline, CDR1 MNHEY and CDR2 SMNVEV (reference sequence). The CDR3 has 14 residues. In nucleotides, the CDR3 is TGTGCCAGCAGGGGAGACTTAGCCAAAAACATTCAGTACTTC. Amino acid sequence: CASRGDLAKNIQYF.

This chain joins TRBV7-9 and TRBJ2-7; 7 bases agree with TRBD1. The length of the CDR3 is 12 residues. The junction had 2 bases not matched to a gene; V was cut back by 6 bases and J by 3 bases. Germline V CDR1 and CDR2: SEHNR, FQNEAQ (reference sequence). The CDR3 DNA sequence: TGTGCCAGCAGAGCAGGGGGCTACGAGCAGTACTTC. Translation: CASRAGGYEQYF.

The chain recombines TRBV29-1 with TRBJ1-3; D is undetermined. With 1 base removed from V and 0 bases from J, the gap between germline ends came to 10 bases. CDR1 SQVTM and CDR2 ANQGSEA come from the germline V gene. The CDR3 length is 15 residues. CDR3 sequence: CSVEGWTASGNTIYF. CDR3 in DNA: TGCAGCGTTGAAGGCTGGACGGCCTCTGGAAACACCATATATTTT.

The chain recombines TRBV15 with TRBJ2-7; no clear D. Germline CDR1 reads LNHNV; CDR2 reads YYDKDF (reference sequence). Trimming removed 3 bases from V and 3 bases from J, with 3 bases in between. This CDR3 has 11 amino acids. The DNA for the CDR3 is TGTGCCACCAGCAGCGACTACGAGCAGTACTTC. This sequence encodes CATSSDYEQYF. Filled out from reference TRBV15 and TRBJ2-7, the complete variable domain reads DAMVIQNPRYQVTQFGKPVTLSCSQTLNHNVMYWYQQKSSQAPKLLFHYYDKDFNNEADTPDNFQSRRPNTSFCFLDIRSPGLGDTAMYLCATSSDYEQYFGPGTRLTVT.

The chain couples TRBV29-1 to TRBJ2-1; TRBD1 aligns across 9 bases. Trimming cost V 0 bases and J 3 bases; bases outside gene matches: 6. CDR1 SQVTM and CDR2 ANQGSEA come from the germline V gene. This CDR3 region has 16 residues. This chain's CDR3 is CSVEDWEGQGYNEQFF. In nucleotides, the CDR3 is TGCAGCGTTGAAGATTGGGAGGGACAGGGCTACAATGAGCAGTTCTTC.

The rearrangement links TRBV9 to TRBJ2-1, with 8 bases aligning to TRBD2. The CDR3 covers 15 residues. Trimming cost V 4 bases and J 5 bases; bases outside gene matches: 8. The germline V gene has CDR1 SGDLS and CDR2 YYNGEE. CDR3 amino acids: CASSPGKRENNEQFF. The DNA of the CDR3 is TGTGCCAGCAGCCCAGGGAAGCGGGAGAACAATGAGCAGTTCTTC.

The chain carries TRBV6-2 or TRBV6-3 and TRBJ2-5; D gene ambiguous. There are 12 residues in the CDR3. Germline V gene lookup returns CDR1 MNHEY and CDR2 SVGEGT. V gave up 5 bases and J gave up 0 bases, with 4 bases separating them. CDR3 nucleotide sequence: TGTGCCAGCAGTAACTACCAAGAGACCCAGTACTTC. The encoded protein is CASSNYQETQYF.

The chain combines TRBV27 with TRBJ2-2; no firm D call. This CDR3 is built from 14 residues. The germline V gene encodes CDR1 MNHEY and CDR2 SMNVEV (reference sequence). Trimming stripped 3 bases from V and 2 bases from J, with 7 bases between. CDR3 in amino acids: CASSFQGNTGELFF. CDR3 bases: TGTGCCAGCAGTTTCCAAGGCAACACCGGGGAGCTGTTTTTT.

The V and J genes are TRBV20-1 and TRBJ2-1; D remains ambiguous. The CDR3 is made up of 16 amino acids. Trimming shortened V by 3 bases and J by 3 bases, and 18 bases separated the two germline ends. Per germline, CDR1 DFQATT and CDR2 SNEGSKA (reference sequence). CDR3 sequence reads: CSASGAWDTNYNEQFF. In DNA, the CDR3 is TGCAGTGCTAGTGGAGCGTGGGATACTAACTACAATGAGCAGTTCTTC.

This clonotype was counted only a few times. The chain is built from TRBV29-1 and TRBJ2-7; TRBD2 might be the D (6 bases). The CDR3 length is 11 residues. V was shortened by 7 bases and J by 3 bases, with 10 bases between the two germline ends. CDR1 is SQVTM and CDR2 is ANQGSEA in the germline V gene. CDR3 loop: CSGGDLYEQYF. In DNA form, the CDR3 reads TGCAGCGGGGGGGACCTCTACGAGCAGTACTTC.

The chain links TRBV29-1 to TRBJ1-5; possibly TRBD1 for D (6 bases). The germline V gene encodes CDR1 SQVTM and CDR2 ANQGSEA. CDR3 length: 14 residues. V lost 4 bases and J 2 bases, leaving 12 bases between the germline ends. The CDR3: CSVAGGLGNQPQHF. The CDR3 DNA reads TGCAGCGTTGCTGGGGGGCTTGGCAATCAGCCCCAGCATTTT.

This chain connects TRBV30 to TRBJ2-7; D tentatively fits TRBD1 or TRBD2 (5 bases each). Trimming cost V 2 bases and J 5 bases, with 13 bases left between them. In germline, CDR1 is GTSNPN, CDR2 SVGIG (reference sequence). The CDR3 contains 13 residues. CDR3 coding DNA: TGTGCCTGGAGTATACTAGGGGCGGACGAGCAGTACTTC. Translated, it gives CAWSILGADEQYF.

The chain employs TRBV15 and TRBJ1-2; 8 bases line up with TRBD1. The V gene's germline CDR1 is LNHNV and CDR2 YYDKDF (reference sequence). The CDR3 is made up of 13 amino acids. V was pared by 5 bases and J by 7 bases, with 6 bases of the junction left unmatched. The CDR3 region is CATSADRGSGYTF. CDR3 coding DNA: TGTGCCACCAGCGCTGACAGGGGAAGTGGCTACACCTTC.